A single sample is the source of the 16 T cell receptor beta chains below, sequenced in a study of T cells in Graves' hyperthyroidism and ophthalmopathy. Amplified regions were TCR beta CDR3 sequences from RNA transcripts. During a first-round RT-PCR of the TCR CDR3, the HTBI primer set was used. TCRdb ran MiXCR on the multiplex PCR reads and lists one entry per CDR3 protein. The data show hundreds of thousands of distinct CDR3 sequences, with about 14% seen just once and approximately 12% held by the top ten. Sequencing input: blood. Every receptor here comes from a woman between 45 and 60 years old with Graves' ophthalmopathy.

Many counts were recorded for this clonotype. The chain uses TRBV27 and TRBJ2-7; 7 bases are a match to TRBD2. There are 16 residues in the CDR3. Trimming at V came to 2 bases and at J to 8 bases, leaving 15 bases not matched to a gene. Germline-derived CDR1 and CDR2 are MNHEY and SMNVEV (reference sequence). CDR3 coding DNA: TGTGCCAGCAGTTTAAAACCAGGACTAGTTAGTCTGAAGCAGTACTTC. This translates into CASSLKPGLVSLKQYF.

This clonotype showed up many times. The chain has TRBV20-1 and TRBJ2-2, with D perhaps being TRBD1 or TRBD2 (5 bases each). This CDR3 region has 15 residues. Germline assignment: CDR1 DFQATT and CDR2 SNEGSKA (reference sequence). Trimming removed 0 bases at V and 4 bases at J, with 12 bases between. CDR3 DNA: TGCAGTGCTAGAGATCCCGGGACGGTCACCGGGGAGCTGTTTTTT. This encodes CSARDPGTVTGELFF.

This clonotype was seen ten or more times. The chain employs TRBV7-8 and TRBJ1-2, with 8 bases that match TRBD1. Germline-derived CDR1 and CDR2 are SGHVS and FQNEAQ. The CDR3 is 14 amino acids. Losses at the gene ends were 4 bases for V and 7 bases for J; bases not matched to a gene: 8. The chain's CDR3 is CASSWYAGGVGYTF. CDR3 coding DNA: TGTGCCAGCAGCTGGTACGCAGGGGGCGTTGGCTACACCTTC.

This clonotype has at least ten counts. The J gene is TRBJ2-6, the V gene TRBV5-1; D is undetermined. V was clipped by 1 base and J by 0 bases, with 5 bases between them. CDR3 length: 15 amino acids. The V gene's germline CDR1 is SGHRS and CDR2 YFSETQ. The CDR3 reads CASSLIPSGANVLTF. In nucleotides, the CDR3 is TGCGCCAGCAGCTTGATCCCCTCTGGGGCCAACGTCCTGACTTTC.

This clonotype came up many times. This chain joins TRBV13 and TRBJ2-3; TRBD2 aligns across 12 bases. V gave up 5 bases and J gave up 3 bases; unmatched junction bases: 6. The CDR3 is made up of 16 amino acids. Germline CDR1 reads PRHDT; CDR2 reads FYEKMQ (reference sequence). The CDR3 loop is CASSLRLAGATDTQYF. CDR3 coding DNA: TGTGCCAGCAGCCTAAGACTAGCGGGAGCGACAGATACGCAGTATTTT.

This clonotype was found many times. This chain links TRBV28 with TRBJ2-5; perhaps D is TRBD1 or TRBD2 (5 bases each). Per the germline V gene, CDR1 is MDHEN and CDR2 is SYDVKM. V lost 3 bases, J lost 1 base, and 9 bases lay in between. The CDR3 sequence is 14 residues long. CDR3 coding DNA: TGTGCCAGCAGTTTTGGGGGAATCCAAGAGACCCAGTACTTC. Protein product: CASSFGGIQETQYF.

This clonotype was detected only a few times. This chain links TRBV7-9 with TRBJ2-1; D uncertain. CDR3 length: 15 amino acids. V dropped 2 bases and J dropped 4 bases, with 12 bases sitting between them. Per germline, CDR1 SEHNR and CDR2 FQNEAQ (reference sequence). CDR3 protein: CASSLPGLNYNEQFF. CDR3 DNA sequence: TGTGCCAGCAGCTTACCTGGTTTGAATTACAATGAGCAGTTCTTC.

The chain combines TRBV5-1 with TRBJ2-1; TRBD2 agrees at 9 bases. Germline V lookup: CDR1 SGHRS, CDR2 YFSETQ. CDR3 length equals 15 residues. Germline trimming cut 6 bases from V and 3 bases from J; bases unmatched to any gene: 7. The CDR3 is CASKSGGGGYNEQFF. The CDR3 DNA sequence: TGCGCCAGCAAATCGGGCGGGGGGGGCTACAATGAGCAGTTCTTC.

This chain joins TRBV7-2 and TRBJ2-5; D perhaps matches TRBD2 (6 bases). Per germline, CDR1 SGHTA and CDR2 FQGNSA. Trimming left V 8 bases short and J 7 bases short, with 14 bases between. This CDR3 region has 12 residues. CDR3 in DNA: TGTGCCAGCGGCGGGGTTTCAGGGACCCAGTACTTC. It yields the protein CASGGVSGTQYF.

This clonotype has only a few counts. The chain combines TRBV5-1 with TRBJ2-1; D gene unclear. CDR3 length equals 16 residues. Trimming left V 0 bases short and J 0 bases short, with 10 bases between. The germline gives CDR1 SGHRS, CDR2 YFSETQ. CDR3 in amino acids: CASSLGVTSSYNEQFF. In DNA, the CDR3 is TGCGCCAGCAGCTTGGGTGTCACAAGCTCCTACAATGAGCAGTTCTTC.

This clonotype was seen repeatedly, ten times or more. The chain is built from TRBV18 and TRBJ2-1, with no clear D. CDR1 is KGHSH and CDR2 is LQKENI in the germline V gene. The V and J ends lost 3 bases and 2 bases respectively, with 11 bases between them. This CDR3 is 15 amino acids long. The DNA for the CDR3 is TGTGCCAGCTCACCCCCCCAGAAGGCCTACAATGAGCAGTTCTTC. This translates into CASSPPQKAYNEQFF.

Remarks on this clonotype: Given a much more abundant clone one base away, this may be a read error. The V and J genes are TRBV6-9 and TRBJ2-7; D uncertain. CDR1 and CDR2 from the germline V gene are MNHGY and SVAAGI. This CDR3 has 13 residues. V was pared by 3 bases and J by 9 bases, with 15 bases between. CDR3 DNA: TGTGCCAGCAGTTACGTAGCTGGGCACGGGCAGTACTTC. Its protein is CASSYVAGHGQYF.

This clonotype was counted many times. V usage is TRBV2 and J usage is TRBJ1-4; D call uncertain. The ends were cut back, 0 bases at V and 4 bases at J, with 6 bases in the middle. CDR1 and CDR2 (germline): SNHLY, FYNNEI. The CDR3 consists of 14 residues. CDR3 loop: CASSEARRNEKLFF. CDR3 coding DNA: TGTGCCAGCAGTGAAGCCCGGCGTAATGAAAAACTGTTTTTT.

In this sample, this clonotype turned up many times. The DNA of the CDR3 is TGTGCCAGCAATACGATTAACTATGGCTACACCTTC. Translated, it gives CASNTINYGYTF. The rearrangement links TRBV28 to TRBJ1-2; no firm D call. Germline assignment: CDR1 MDHEN and CDR2 SYDVKM. V dropped 7 bases and J dropped 1 base, with 7 bases sitting between them. The CDR3 has 12 residues.

This clonotype was seen more than once but under ten times. The chain carries TRBV6-1 and TRBJ2-7, with D possibly TRBD1 on 6 matching bases. This CDR3 is 15 amino acids long. Trimming took 6 bases from V and 5 from J, leaving 20 bases between them. The germline CDR1 and CDR2 sequences are MNHNS and SASEGT. CDR3 in amino acids: CASRAGQGPSDEQYF. In DNA, the CDR3 is TGTGCCAGCAGAGCCGGTCAGGGGCCCTCGGACGAGCAGTACTTC.

The CDR3 DNA follows: TGTGCCAGCAGCCTGGACAGCCTAGGCTCCTATAATTCACCCCTCCACTTT. Protein sequence: CASSLDSLGSYNSPLHF. The chain uses TRBV7-6 and TRBJ1-6, with a possible D match to TRBD1 (6 bases). CDR3 length equals 17 residues. The V gene lost 5 bases and the J gene lost 0 bases, with 14 bases spanning the gap. Germline V lookup: CDR1 SGHVS, CDR2 FNYEAQ. Combining the CDR3 with reference TRBV7-6 and TRBJ1-6 gives the whole variable domain GAGVSQSPRYKVTKRGQDVALRCDPISGHVSLYWYRQALGQGPEFLTYFNYEAQQDKSGLPNDRFSAERPEGSISTLTIQRTEQRDSAMYRCASSLDSLGSYNSPLHFGNGTRLTVT.